This TCR beta chain was documented in a study of cytomegalovirus exposure and HLA in healthy donors (TCRdb year 2017). General notes on the study: In an earlier analysis of around 540 of the donors, about 260 Gb of sequence data and 100 million or so unique TCR beta sequences from roughly 200 million T cells were reported. Approximately 300 gigabases of sequencing data and tens of millions of unique TCR sequences were included in an early release covering 550 to 800 HLA-typed donors. Of the 398 genotyped donors, approximately 83% fell in the genetic ancestry cluster associated with self-reported Caucasian donors. The study aimed to test whether signatures of past pathogen exposure could be identified by cataloging public T cell receptors. The study profiled the T cell repertoires of fewer than 850 subjects by immunosequencing and related them to cytomegalovirus serostatus. Along with the approximately 600-subject first cohort, a separate validation cohort of over 90 different subjects was used. To predict cytomegalovirus infection status, the study brought together high-throughput TCR immunosequencing, statistical association of individual TCRs with disease status, and machine learning. In a later analysis, previously published TCR beta repertoires from 550 to 750 donors were re-analyzed and high-resolution HLA genotyping was added so that TCR occurrence patterns could be studied. In the later analysis, no new phenotypic data were used to find candidate immune exposures; instead, reliance was placed on TCR beta sequences and their occurrence across donors. To decide whether each TCR beta V gene segment behaved as functional or pseudogenic, an earlier analysis of over 500 of the donors relied on high-throughput TCR beta sequencing. Donor age, sex, ethnicity and CMV serostatus were compiled together with the repertoire data. A later genetic analysis took genome-wide SNP genotypes for about three fifths of the roughly 670 donors and used that subset as a discovery cohort. Every discovery cohort repertoire had been produced on one sequencing platform. Class I and class II HLA loci were covered by the typing at four-digit resolution. The number of donors typed differed by locus, with roughly 629-640 for A, B, C, DRB1 and DQB1, 522 for DQA1, 600 to 610 for DPA1, and about 450 for DPB1. Roughly 5 DR-DQ haplotypes were treated as single units for association and clustering because of strong linkage in the cohort. Among 398 genotyped donors of the cohort, an average of around 240,000 unique TCR beta nucleotide sequences were sequenced per donor, around 20% of them non-productive. What the authors observed across the whole study: When HLA alleles, especially DR and DQ, strongly co-occurred, TCR associations were difficult to assign to individual alleles. A later analysis found that TCR association rates varied across HLA loci, with DRB1 alleles showing the most associated TCRs and HLA-C alleles the fewest. In this cohort, only TCR beta chains were sequenced, and detectable features were limited by the absence of alpha or paired-chain data. Linkage disequilibrium might explain the correlated functional status among segregating V segments, but an unknown experimental factor could not be excluded. For the cohort, immune exposure information was limited to CMV serostatus. In a later analysis, HLA-associated TCR beta chains showed more clonal expansion and lower generation probabilities than non-associated chains that were equally common. Because counts were too low, seventeen rarely observed V segments, including chromosome 9 orphons, were excluded from the earlier analysis of around 640 of the donors. Several of the top co-occurrence clusters appeared to be linked to parvovirus B19, influenza, CMV and Epstein-Barr virus, according to a later analysis. In an earlier analysis of about 600 of the donors, most TCR beta V segments appeared in productive rearrangements about 87% or about 30% of the time, broadly matching IMGT annotations. It was suggested by the authors that the approach could potentially be generalized to other disease states and immunological phenotypes. Most TCR sequences were seen in very few donors, while some public TCRs were found in many individuals. A later analysis associated about 16,000 TCR beta sequences with specific HLA alleles at a false discovery rate of 0.05. In vitro tests confirmed that a few of the cytomegalovirus-associated TCR beta chains recognize cytomegalovirus antigens. In a later genetic analysis, fewer N-insertions in productive TCRs were reported among donors in an Asian-associated ancestry cluster than the roughly 710-donor mean. A later genetic analysis associated a missense DCLRE1C variant with V-gene and J-gene trimming of TCR beta chains, and an independent cohort replicated the association. A further reported finding was that TCR beta sequences accurately predicted the HLA-A and HLA-B alleles for most subjects in the first cohort. Cytomegalovirus status was reported to be diagnosed by the classifier with high specificity and sensitivity in both the original and validation cohorts. A cluster of highly shared sequence variants was judged likely to represent a technical artifact of the sequencing pipeline. Most CMV-associated TCR beta chains appeared to be HLA-restricted in a later analysis, and the HLA associations seemed to be driven largely by CMV exposure. HLA typing was unavailable for some donors at each locus, so association tests used only the typed subset. Roughly uniform sequencing depth across donors was assumed in presence/absence analyses, although this assumption may not hold. Some IMGT-functional V segments, including TRBV6-2 and TRBV6-3, could not be told apart with the 87-base-pair reads, so those segments were excluded. The study listed 150 to 200 TCR beta chains as associated with cytomegalovirus.

Libraries were made using the immunoSEQ multiplex PCR assay. A mixture of 60 forward primers for TCR Vbeta segments and 13 reverse primers for TCR Jbeta segments was used in the multiplex PCR. The CDR3 region of rearranged TCR beta genes was amplified from genomic DNA with a multiplex PCR assay. The amplified TCR beta libraries were sequenced on the Illumina HiSeq System as 87-base-pair reads. On the study's bioinformatics: Across the 670 or so repertoires, a later analysis counted approximately 75 million unique TCR beta chains, some 11 million of which were shared by at least two donors. To remove PCR and sequencing errors, raw reads were error-corrected and collapsed into unique sequences using a nearest-neighbor algorithm that merged closely related sequences. CDR3 sequences were aligned to IMGT reference sequences to assign V, D and J gene segments. For a sequence to be retained, a match of at least six nucleotides was required to both a V gene segment and a J gene segment. Rearrangements were classified as productive when the CDR3 lacked stop codons and remained in frame with V and J, and all other rearrangements were classified as non-productive. CDR3 was defined by IMGT convention, running from the second conserved V-encoded cysteine to the conserved J-encoded phenylalanine. The earlier analysis of around 640 of the donors excluded sequences that lacked an unambiguous match to a single V gene segment. In an earlier analysis of 587 of the donors, a V segment was called functional when productive rearrangements were above 56.7%, and segregating when the standard deviation between donors exceeded 5%. To diagnose cytomegalovirus status from the catalog of TCR beta chain sequences, a statistical classification framework was built. A later analysis assigned V and J genes by comparing TCR nucleotide sequences with IMGT/GENE-DB human TR gene sequences. The TCRdist pipeline was used in a later analysis to assign CDR3 sequences and most-parsimonious VDJ recombination scenarios. In a later analysis, each TCR beta chain was defined by its CDR3 amino acid sequence together with its V-gene family, and reads lacking a unique V-gene family were excluded. To address suspected cross-contamination and a sequencing artifact, a later analysis removed several hundred highly shared, low-generation-probability nucleotide sequences. A later analysis calculated a clonal expansion index for each public chain from normalized within-repertoire ranks of inferred template counts. In a later analysis, generation probabilities were computed with a VDJ recombination model fitted to out-of-frame rearrangements, and the resulting probabilities were checked against IGoR. A later analysis scored TCR-TCR, TCR-HLA and TCR-CMV co-occurrence with hypergeometric tests, applying a repertoire-size bias correction to TCR pairs. In a later analysis, false discovery rates were estimated by permuting HLA or CMV assignments 20 times. In a later analysis, co-occurring TCRs were grouped using DBSCAN, and TCRdist sequence similarity was added for clustering within HLA-allele-positive subsets. For co-occurrence clustering, repertoires with fewer than 30,000 or more than 120,000 public chains were excluded, along with roughly 5 repertoires with anomalous nucleotide sharing. TCRdb holds this immuneACCESS table with in-frame rearrangements only. Some clones are missing; in checked studies, unresolved V genes explain under half, and the rest has no known cause. From that table come the V and J calls and clone size; the DNA was used to work out D and trimming. This sample holds under 250,000 clones; 70% to 90% were observed only once. The top ten constitute around 8% of the sample.

A word on this clone: The antigen it recognizes is unknown. Germline and junction disagree at one end, which may indicate a read error.

The cohort consisted of some 730 healthy bone marrow donors. At the time of sampling, every cohort member was nominally healthy, though immune exposures that went unrecorded were likely present. The donor was CMV seropositive and belonged to the group of about 290 seropositive cohort members. A peripheral blood sample was collected from each donor, and TCR beta sequencing was performed on peripheral blood mononuclear cells. Genomic DNA was extracted from the blood cell samples with the Qiagen DNeasy Blood Extraction Kit. Including the terminal cysteine and phenylalanine, the CDR3 comprises 15 residues. Of all the DNA, just the CDR3 is kept, 45 bases in frame from base 1. CDR1 and CDR2 are read off the germline V gene as SGHRS and YFSETQ.

Source material: PBMCs. The clonotype comes from an older woman in good health and CMV-seropositive. The receptor chain draws on TRBV5-1 and TRBJ1-1; a stretch of 9 junction bases matches TRBD1. The CDR3 is CASSSTGGMNIEAFF. The base sequence is TGCGCCAGCAGCTCGACAGGGGGAATGAACATTGAAGCTTTCTTT. Supplemented by the reference TRBV5-1 and TRBJ1-1 proteins around the CDR3, the complete variable domain is KAGVTQTPRYLIKTRGQQVTLSCSPISGHRSVSWYQQTPGQGLQFLFEYFSETQRNKGNFPGRFSGRQFSNSRSEMNVSTLELGDSALYLCASSSTGGMNIEAFFGQGTRLTVV.